The text below deals with one T cell receptor beta chain. This specimen belongs to a study of blood T cell repertoires in COVID-19. V was cut by 6 bases and J by 4 bases, with 21 bases left in between. CDR3 size: 15 residues. From germline, CDR1 is SQVTM and CDR2 ANQGSEA. Profiling relied on immunoSEQ multiplex PCR, and the TCRdb table lists in-frame clones only, not all of them. Of 250,000 or so clones listed, around 84% were seen once; the top ten hold approximately 4%. The sequence was obtained from a man between 60 and 70 years old with acute or convalescent COVID-19. Sequences were obtained from peripheral blood. The V gene is TRBV29-1, the J gene TRBJ1-2; possible D gene TRBD1, 6 bases. The CDR3 DNA sequence: TGCAGCGTGGACAACCGGGACAACGAATCCTATGGCTACACCTTC. Translating it yields CSVDNRDNESYGYTF.